This T cell receptor (beta chain) stems from a study of spatial heterogeneity in lung cancer. Background on the study: Alpha-chain sequences were detected in numbers that were consistently lower than beta-chain sequences. In the raw reads, each unique TCR and UMI combination was present more than ten times on average.

Germline lookup yields CDR1 LNHNV and CDR2 YYDKDF (reference sequence). The J segment lost 9 bases and the V segment lost 5 bases, leaving 5 bases of the junction unmatched. The CDR3 length is 13 residues. Indicated time point: sample taken at primary tumor resection. Whole RNA from tumor, nontumor lung or frozen PBMC was sequenced unsorted. The approximately 69 donors had untreated early-stage non-small cell lung cancer. MiXCR was run by TCRdb on the 5' RACE reads, yielding one entry per CDR3 protein. Of 5,500 to 6,500 distinct CDR3 sequences listed, around 13% were seen once; the top ten hold about 15%.

The sequences come from normal lung tissue next to the tumor, collected at surgery. The receptor was derived from a male donor with early-stage non-small cell lung cancer. The genes are TRBV15 and TRBJ2-2; 8 nucleotides line up with TRBD2. The CDR3 reads CATSGTRGWELFF. The CDR3 DNA is TGTGCCACCAGCGGGACTAGAGGTTGGGAGCTGTTTTTT.